The 28 T cell receptor beta chains below were found in one sample sequenced in a study of CD8 T cells in ankylosing spondylitis. The antigens of these receptors remain unknown. Points from the study as a whole: Among TCR beta sequences, a motif of eight highly homologous variants appeared characteristic of ankylosing spondylitis blood.

TCRdb redid the calling of the 5' RACE reads with MiXCR, one entry per CDR3 protein. The repertoire consists of about 540,000 distinct CDR3 sequences, with roughly 13% occurring once and the leading ten covering about 6.5%. The sample taken for sequencing was blood, either unsorted or a sorted T cell fraction (not recorded which). Every receptor here comes from a male donor with ankylosing spondylitis.

This clonotype was seen a handful of times. V and J are TRBV20-1 and TRBJ1-2; D unclear. In germline, CDR1 is DFQATT, CDR2 SNEGSKA (reference sequence). This CDR3 comprises 14 residues. Trimming cost V 6 bases and J 5 bases, with 19 bases left between them. CDR3 residues: CSAPREGATYGYTF. In DNA, the CDR3 is TGCAGTGCCCCCCGCGAGGGCGCAACATATGGCTACACCTTC.

The sample holds many counts of this clonotype. The chain recombines TRBV5-4 with TRBJ2-3, with D possibly being TRBD1 (6 bases). The CDR3 extends over 16 amino acids. V lost 5 bases to trimming and J lost 3 bases, with 19 bases between them. The germline V gene has CDR1 SGHNT and CDR2 YYREEE (reference sequence). CDR3: CASSRGNAGPTDTQYF. In nucleotides, the CDR3 is TGTGCCAGCAGTAGGGGGAATGCAGGTCCAACAGATACGCAGTATTTT. The full variable domain, its missing parts supplied by reference TRBV5-4 and TRBJ2-3, is ETGVTQSPTHLIKTRGQQVTLRCSSQSGHNTVSWYQQALGQGPQFIFQYYREEENGRGNFPPRFSGLQFPNYSSELNVNALELDDSALYLCASSRGNAGPTDTQYFGPGTRLTVL.

This clonotype showed up just a few times. The chain is built from TRBV5-1 and TRBJ1-4; possible D gene TRBD1, 6 bases. The CDR3 runs to 14 residues. The germline V gene has CDR1 SGHRS and CDR2 YFSETQ. V was clipped by 4 bases and J by 7 bases, with 14 bases between them. Here the CDR3 DNA reads TGCGCCAGCAGCAAGGGGACACGCGGTGAAAAACTGTTTTTT. Its translation: CASSKGTRGEKLFF.

This clonotype was observed a few times. The chain is built from TRBV27 and TRBJ2-7, with 7 bases matching TRBD2. Germline CDR1 and CDR2: MNHEY and SMNVEV (reference sequence). The V segment lost 5 bases and the J segment 3 bases; nucleotides outside the gene matches: 10. The CDR3 covers 15 residues. This chain's CDR3 is CASSPGLGTNYEQYF. For the CDR3, the DNA is TGTGCCAGCAGTCCCGGACTAGGAACTAACTACGAGCAGTACTTC.

V usage is TRBV18 and J usage is TRBJ2-4; the match to TRBD1 covers 7 bases. There are 14 residues in the CDR3. The germline CDR1 and CDR2 sequences are KGHSH and LQKENI. V was pared by 3 bases and J by 4 bases, with 3 bases of the junction left unmatched. CDR3 bases: TGTGCCAGCTCACCCTCGGGACAGAAAAACATTCAGTACTTC. Translating gives CASSPSGQKNIQYF.

The table lists this clonotype with a few counts. V usage is TRBV12-3 or TRBV12-4 and J usage is TRBJ2-3; the D gene is possibly TRBD2 (5 bases). The CDR3 length is 14 residues. V dropped 8 bases and J dropped 3 bases, with 15 bases sitting between them. CDR3 amino acids: CASGLSRGTDTQYF. CDR3 nucleotide sequence: TGTGCCAGCGGCCTTAGCAGAGGGACAGATACGCAGTATTTT.

This clonotype has only a few counts. J is TRBJ1-5 and V is TRBV10-3; D gene ambiguous. This CDR3 is 14 amino acids long. Germline lookup yields CDR1 ENHRY and CDR2 SYGVKD. V lost 0 bases to trimming and J lost 1 base, with 4 bases between them. The CDR3 loop is CAISESVSNQPQHF. The CDR3 DNA reads as TGTGCCATCAGTGAGTCTGTGAGCAATCAGCCCCAGCATTTT.

The sample holds a few counts of this clonotype. The V and J genes are TRBV7-9 and TRBJ2-3, with a possible D match to TRBD2 (7 bases). Germline V CDR1 and CDR2: SEHNR, FQNEAQ (reference sequence). This CDR3 contains 15 residues. V was trimmed by 5 bases and J by 9 bases, leaving 21 bases between them. CDR3 sequence: CASSGRDYQQGTQYF. CDR3 nucleotides: TGTGCCAGCAGCGGGCGGGACTACCAACAGGGAACGCAGTATTTT.

The chain joins TRBV19 to TRBJ1-2; no reliable D call. Germline CDR1 and CDR2: LNHDA and SQIVND (reference sequence). The V end was cut by 8 bases, the J end by 4 bases, with 8 bases between. The CDR3 sequence is 11 residues long. CDR3 amino acids: CASEDTYGYTF. In nucleotides, the CDR3 is TGTGCCAGTGAAGACACCTATGGCTACACCTTC.

The chain joins TRBV9 to TRBJ2-5; TRBD2 agrees at 14 bases. Germline CDR1 is SGDLS and CDR2 is YYNGEE. J lost 5 bases, V lost 4 bases, and 10 bases had no gene match. The CDR3 is 17 residues long. The CDR3, as DNA: TGTGCCAGCAGCCTCCGGGGACTAGCGGGAGTGGTGGAGACCCAGTACTTC. The encoded protein is CASSLRGLAGVVETQYF.

J is TRBJ2-1 and V is TRBV24-1, with TRBD1 as a possible D gene (6 bases). Germline values: CDR1 KGHDR, CDR2 SFDVKD. This CDR3 is built from 16 residues. V was clipped by 3 bases and J by 0 bases, with 11 bases between them. This CDR3 is CATSDRRQDSYNEQFF. CDR3 sequence (DNA): TGTGCCACCAGTGATCGCCGACAGGACTCCTACAATGAGCAGTTCTTC.

The sample holds many counts of this clonotype. CDR3 in amino acids: CASSLGAHGYTF. As DNA, the CDR3 is TGTGCCAGCAGCTTGGGAGCGCATGGCTACACCTTC. This rearrangement joins TRBV5-5 to TRBJ1-2; no reliable D call. Trimming took off 0 bases at V and 6 bases at J, with 6 bases between the two ends. CDR1 is SGHKS, CDR2 YYEKEE, per germline (reference sequence). The CDR3 is 12 residues long.

CDR3 amino acids: CASSLEEGGMGNEQFF. CDR3 coding DNA: TGTGCCAGCAGCTTAGAGGAGGGAGGTATGGGGAATGAGCAGTTCTTC. This chain connects TRBV11-1 to TRBJ2-1, with a possible D match to TRBD2 (6 bases). V gave up 1 base and J gave up 7 bases, with 17 bases separating them. Germline lookup yields CDR1 SGHAT and CDR2 FQDESV (reference sequence). CDR3 length equals 16 residues.

This clonotype has a count of ten or more. The chain links TRBV12-3 or TRBV12-4 to TRBJ1-6; no clear D. The CDR3 length is 14 residues. Trimming stripped 5 bases from V and 8 bases from J, with 13 bases between. The CDR3 DNA follows: TGTGCCAGCAGTCCCGGGCTTGGGGATTCACCCCTCCACTTT. This encodes CASSPGLGDSPLHF.

This chain links TRBV20-1 with TRBJ2-3; no clear D. The CDR3 contains 13 residues. V was shortened by 6 bases and J by 0 bases, with 10 bases between the two germline ends. Germline V gene data show CDR1 as DFQATT and CDR2 as SNEGSKA (reference sequence). The CDR3 region is CSAPSQSTDTQYF. The CDR3 nucleotides are TGCAGTGCCCCGAGCCAGAGCACAGATACGCAGTATTTT.

CDR3 protein: CASSQIRAGSYNEQFF. The CDR3 DNA reads as TGTGCCAGCAGTCAGATCAGGGCGGGCTCCTACAATGAGCAGTTCTTC. The chain combines TRBV7-6 with TRBJ2-1; D may match TRBD1 or TRBD2 (5 bases each). Germline CDR1 reads SGHVS; CDR2 reads FNYEAQ. The germline V and J ends were trimmed by 6 bases and 0 bases, with 15 bases remaining between them. CDR3 size: 16 residues.

This clonotype was detected ten times or more. This chain joins TRBV7-8 and TRBJ1-6, with D unresolved. The CDR3 is made up of 14 amino acids. In germline, CDR1 is SGHVS, CDR2 FQNEAQ. Trimming stripped 1 base from V and 9 bases from J, with 10 bases between. CDR3 DNA sequence: TGTGCCAGCAGCTTAGATTCCGGGCGTTCACCCCTCCACTTT. Translation: CASSLDSGRSPLHF.

The rearrangement uses TRBV20-1 and TRBJ2-2; TRBD1 agrees at 7 bases. In germline, CDR1 is DFQATT, CDR2 SNEGSKA (reference sequence). V shed 5 bases, J shed 5 bases, and the junction held 8 bases outside the gene matches. The CDR3 is 14 residues long. This CDR3 is CSAETGLSTGELFF. The CDR3 nucleotides are TGCAGTGCTGAGACAGGGCTAAGTACCGGGGAGCTGTTTTTT.

This clonotype was counted a few times. The rearrangement joins TRBV5-1 to TRBJ2-1; 13 bases agree with TRBD2. Germline V CDR1 and CDR2: SGHRS, YFSETQ. V lost 1 base to trimming and J lost 5 bases; unmatched junction nucleotides: 6. The CDR3 loop spans 17 amino acids. CDR3 in amino acids: CASSLMGLAGPDNEQFF. Here the CDR3 DNA reads TGCGCCAGCAGCTTGATGGGACTAGCGGGGCCGGACAATGAGCAGTTCTTC.

This clonotype was counted ten times or more. V usage is TRBV5-1 and J usage is TRBJ1-1, with D unresolved. Germline CDR1 reads SGHRS; CDR2 reads YFSETQ. Trimming took off 5 bases at V and 4 bases at J, with 15 bases between the two ends. This CDR3 region has 14 residues. The CDR3 spells CASSVQAVSTEAFF. CDR3 nucleotides: TGCGCCAGCAGTGTTCAGGCGGTCTCCACTGAAGCTTTCTTT. The full variable domain, rest sourced from reference TRBV5-1 and TRBJ1-1, is KAGVTQTPRYLIKTRGQQVTLSCSPISGHRSVSWYQQTPGQGLQFLFEYFSETQRNKGNFPGRFSGRQFSNSRSEMNVSTLELGDSALYLCASSVQAVSTEAFFGQGTRLTVV.

V and J are TRBV30 and TRBJ2-7; D gene uncertain. This CDR3 comprises 13 residues. Germline V lookup: CDR1 GTSNPN, CDR2 SVGIG (reference sequence). V was clipped by 0 bases and J by 2 bases, with 8 bases between them. CDR3 protein: CAWSVGIAYEQYF. For the CDR3, the DNA is TGTGCCTGGAGTGTAGGGATAGCCTACGAGCAGTACTTC.

The sample holds a few counts of this clonotype. The chain employs TRBV14 and TRBJ2-1, with 7 bases that match TRBD2. The CDR3 has 15 amino acids. Trimming cost V 4 bases and J 6 bases; bases outside gene matches: 9. CDR1 is SGHDN, CDR2 FVKESK, per germline. The DNA of the CDR3 is TGTGCCAGCAGCCCCTTGAGGGAGGGGTCCAATGAGCAGTTCTTC. Residues: CASSPLREGSNEQFF.

The rearrangement joins TRBV20-1 to TRBJ2-1; TRBD2 agrees at 8 bases. The CDR3 covers 14 residues. Germline CDR1 reads DFQATT; CDR2 reads SNEGSKA (reference sequence). Trimming cost V 6 bases and J 2 bases; bases outside gene matches: 6. The CDR3 coding sequence is TGCAGTGCCGCCTGGCGGGGGGCCTACAATGAGCAGTTCTTC. Translated, it gives CSAAWRGAYNEQFF.

The chain combines TRBV29-1 with TRBJ2-7; 8 positions match TRBD2. V dropped 7 bases and J dropped 1; count of bases not matched to a gene: 6. The germline V gene encodes CDR1 SQVTM and CDR2 ANQGSEA. CDR3 length: 13 residues. In nucleotides, the CDR3 is TGCAGCGCATTAGCGGGACCGTCCTACGAGCAGTACGTC. This encodes CSALAGPSYEQYV.

The chain couples TRBV5-1 to TRBJ2-3; TRBD2 is a possible D gene (6 bases). Germline assignment: CDR1 SGHRS and CDR2 YFSETQ. This CDR3 comprises 14 residues. Trimming shortened V by 0 bases and J by 5 bases, and 10 bases separated the two germline ends. In DNA, the CDR3 is TGCGCCAGCAGCTTGGCCACGGAGGGAGATACGCAGTATTTT. Its translation is CASSLATEGDTQYF.

The chain couples TRBV5-6 to TRBJ1-1; the D is unclear. The CDR3 covers 14 residues. Germline V gene data show CDR1 as SGHDT and CDR2 as YYEEEE. The ends were cut back, 2 bases at V and 4 bases at J, with 12 bases in the middle. CDR3 bases: TGTGCCAGCAGCTTCGGGCCTCTCGGCACTGAAGCTTTCTTT. Amino acid sequence: CASSFGPLGTEAFF.

The chain employs TRBV9 and TRBJ2-1, with 8 bases matching TRBD1. J was trimmed by 3 bases and V by 3 bases; bases with no gene match: 2. The CDR3 length is 14 residues. The germline CDR1 and CDR2 sequences are SGDLS and YYNGEE. CDR3: CASSGTGLYNEQFF. CDR3 nucleotides: TGTGCCAGCAGCGGGACAGGGCTCTACAATGAGCAGTTCTTC.

This clonotype was recorded many times. This sequence joins TRBV27 and TRBJ1-4, with no clear D. CDR3 size: 15 residues. V gave up 2 bases and J gave up 8 bases, with 15 bases separating them. CDR1 MNHEY and CDR2 SMNVEV come from the germline V gene (reference sequence). The CDR3 loop reads CASSLNGLPGEKLFF. CDR3 sequence (DNA): TGTGCCAGCAGTTTAAATGGACTGCCAGGAGAAAAACTGTTTTTT.